The rows below give T cell receptor beta chains drawn from one sample of a study of OX40 agonist ivuxolimab in advanced cancers. Repertoires were generated with immunoSEQ multiplex PCR, while TCRdb's copy carries only in-frame clones and drops some. The sample has approximately 70,000 clones, under 95% seen once. The sample consisted of CD4+ or CD8+ T cells sorted from blood, taken in a trial of the OX40 agonist ivuxolimab. Every receptor here comes from an adult with an advanced solid tumor such as melanoma, head and neck, liver or kidney cancer. The conserved cysteine and the conserved F or W are not part of the CDR3 here.

J	V	CDR3
TRBJ2-2	TRBV2	ASSATGGNTGELF
TRBJ1-3	TRBV10-3	ATRNQGRPGNTIY
TRBJ2-2	TRBV2	ASSRQLANTGELF
TRBJ1-2	TRBV7-2	ASSSRWGRGQNYGYT
TRBJ1-1	TRBV30	AWIRQGMLMVEAF
TRBJ1-2	TRBV4-1	ASSQVGTAAWDYT
TRBJ2-2	TRBV5-1	ASSLAGLGTGELF
TRBJ1-1	TRBV20-1	SAQMLTEAF
TRBJ2-2	TRBV19	ASVTGQANTGELF
TRBJ1-1	TRBV7-9	ASSVGQGNTEAF
TRBJ1-4	TRBV6-1	ASSQQGPNEKLF
TRBJ2-7	TRBV5-1	ASSLGGFAYEQY
TRBJ2-5	TRBV6-1	ASSEEGAGRETQY
TRBJ2-7	TRBV5-1	ASSLAGGPGEQY
TRBJ2-5	TRBV6-5	ASSPLTSGLETQY
TRBJ1-4	TRBV5-6	ASSLQGAATNEKLF
TRBJ1-6	TRBV19	ASSPFSGGARNSPLH
TRBJ2-5	TRBV30	AWREGLAGGLAETQY
TRBJ2-6	TRBV5-1	ASSPGLGASGANVLT
TRBJ2-3	TRBV27	ASRTRPGLATDTQY
TRBJ2-7	TRBV7-2	ASSSTGTLYEQY
TRBJ1-4	TRBV30	AWSAGGGGDEKLF
TRBJ2-7	TRBV11-2	ASSLQSGQGPFYEQY
TRBJ2-3	TRBV27	AIASAGGLGDTQY
TRBJ1-5	TRBV19	ASSIDRGSGNQPQH
TRBJ2-2	TRBV10-3	AISELGGGTGELF
TRBJ2-7	TRBV25-1	ASSEYTIFGGAGQY
TRBJ2-5	TRBV13	ASSSWTSEETQY
TRBJ1-1	TRBV19	ASSKGGVINTEAF
TRBJ2-3	TRBV11-2	ASSFGEADTQY
TRBJ2-1	TRBV18	ASSPIRDSNNEQF
TRBJ1-5	TRBV6-1	ASSLGRWNQPQH
TRBJ1-6	TRBV11-2	ASSFLVNNSPLH
TRBJ2-4	TRBV18	ASSHSPEADLLAKNIQY
TRBJ2-7	TRBV5-4	ASSLGSRQGPEQY
TRBJ1-1	TRBV18	ASSPRTEAF
TRBJ2-5	TRBV13	ASSSTGLETQY
TRBJ1-3	TRBV7-8	ASSLAHSGSGNTIY
TRBJ1-3	TRBV27	ASREAIY
TRBJ2-1	TRBV9	ASSVSNDGYNEQF
TRBJ2-7	TRBV7-9	ASSPGLANSYEQY
TRBJ2-5	TRBV15	ATSTDWGLGETQY
TRBJ1-1	TRBV7-2	ASSLVRTGTF
TRBJ1-5	TRBV19	ASRSEFDQPQH
TRBJ2-1	TRBV27	ASRPFVRVNEQF
TRBJ2-5	TRBV19	ASSMNREETQY